Shown below are 32 T cell receptor beta chains from a single sample sequenced in a study of blood T cell repertoires in COVID-19 (TCRdb year 2020). The library was prepared using the immunoSEQ multiplex PCR assay. Drawn from immuneACCESS, this table holds only the in-frame rearrangements with V and J called that TCRdb kept. Clones are partly lost; checked studies trace under half to an unresolved V gene and leave the rest unexplained. Counted in this sample were around 300,000 clones; 83% of them appeared once. The top ten clonotypes cover 8.5% to 9.5% of the sample. The source material was peripheral blood. These receptors all stem from a woman aged 45-59 years who had recovered from COVID-19.

Only one count was recorded for this clone. The rearrangement links TRBV9 to TRBJ2-3; D remains ambiguous. CDR1 SGDLS and CDR2 YYNGEE come from the germline V gene. The CDR3 extends over 16 amino acids. V lost 0 bases to trimming and J lost 2 bases, with 13 bases between them. In DNA form, the CDR3 reads TGTGCCAGCAGCGTAGCTCCCAGGTCCGACACAGATACGCAGTATTTT. It encodes CASSVAPRSDTDTQYF.

This chain connects TRBV4-3 to TRBJ2-3, with 12 bases fitting TRBD2. CDR1 is LGHNA, CDR2 YSLEER, per germline. This CDR3 spans 18 amino acids. The trim removed 0 bases at V and 0 bases at J, leaving 4 bases unmatched. Here the CDR3 DNA reads TGCGCCAGCAGCCAAGATTCCGGACTAGCGGGGAGCACAGATACGCAGTATTTT. Its translation: CASSQDSGLAGSTDTQYF.

The chain is built from TRBV6-2 or TRBV6-3 and TRBJ1-4, with D perhaps matching TRBD1 (5 bases). The germline CDR1 and CDR2 sequences are MNHEY and SVGEGT. V shed 5 bases and J shed 5 bases, with 15 bases lying between them. This CDR3 contains 15 residues. In nucleotides, the CDR3 is TGTGCCAGCAGTCACGCGACAGCGGGGAATGAAAAACTGTTTTTT. It yields the protein CASSHATAGNEKLFF.

This rearrangement joins TRBV14 to TRBJ2-3; TRBD1 matches 8 bases. Germline assignment: CDR1 SGHDN and CDR2 FVKESK. CDR3 length: 15 amino acids. V dropped 2 bases and J dropped 2; count of bases not matched to a gene: 3. CDR3 bases: TGTGCCAGCAGCCAACGACAGGGGTACACAGATACGCAGTATTTT. Translation: CASSQRQGYTDTQYF.

The V call is TRBV6-5, the J call TRBJ2-1; the D gene is possibly TRBD2 (5 bases). The CDR3 length is 12 residues. V lost 4 bases and J 10 bases, leaving 11 bases between the germline ends. From germline, CDR1 is MNHEY and CDR2 SVGAGI. CDR3 coding DNA: TGTGCCAGCAGTTCGGGGAATCGCGAGCAGTTCTTC. Amino acid sequence: CASSSGNREQFF.

The V call is TRBV5-1, the J call TRBJ2-5, with TRBD2 as a possible D gene (6 bases). The V gene's germline CDR1 is SGHRS and CDR2 YFSETQ. V was trimmed by 4 bases and J by 0 bases, leaving 10 bases between them. The CDR3 covers 14 residues. CDR3 sequence: CASSLRDYQETQYF. DNA for the CDR3: TGCGCCAGCAGCCTCCGGGACTACCAAGAGACCCAGTACTTC.

This chain joins TRBV5-3 and TRBJ1-5, with D perhaps matching TRBD1 (5 bases). TRBV5-3 is sorted into the ORF group, with uncertain function. Between the trimmed V and J ends, which lost 3 bases and 6 bases, there was a span of 16 bases. The CDR3 has 15 amino acids. CDR3 region: CARSSLWTNSQPQHF. CDR3 DNA: TGTGCCAGAAGCTCCCTATGGACAAATTCTCAGCCCCAGCATTTT.

This clone was counted many times. The chain is built from TRBV7-2 and TRBJ2-2, with 8 bases fitting TRBD2. The junction had 8 bases not matched to a gene; V was cut back by 2 bases and J by 6 bases. The V gene's germline CDR1 is SGHTA and CDR2 FQGNSA. This CDR3 region has 16 residues. DNA for the CDR3: TGTGCCAGCAGCTTAAGGACTAGCCAGGTCGCCGGGGAGCTGTTTTTT. This sequence encodes CASSLRTSQVAGELFF.

The genes are TRBV5-1 and TRBJ2-1; 13 bases are shared with TRBD2. The CDR3 runs to 15 residues. Germline CDR1 and CDR2: SGHRS and YFSETQ. Trimming cost V 4 bases and J 7 bases; bases outside gene matches: 5. The DNA for the CDR3 is TGCGCCAGCAGCCCTCGGACTAGCGGGAGTAATGAGCAGTTCTTC. It codes for CASSPRTSGSNEQFF.

Only one count was recorded for this clone. This chain uses TRBV28 with TRBJ2-5, with TRBD1 as a possible D gene (5 bases). The germline V gene encodes CDR1 MDHEN and CDR2 SYDVKM. V lost 3 bases and J lost 5, with 19 bases in between. This CDR3 contains 16 residues. This CDR3 is CASSLVRNRRRETQYF. Here the CDR3 DNA reads TGTGCCAGCAGTTTGGTCAGGAACAGGAGACGGGAGACCCAGTACTTC.

V and J are TRBV7-9 and TRBJ1-3; D uncertain. The CDR3 length is 12 residues. Trimming took off 5 bases at V and 8 bases at J, with 10 bases between the two ends. Germline V lookup: CDR1 SEHNR, CDR2 FQNEAQ (reference sequence). The DNA of the CDR3 is TGTGCCAGCAGCCAACGAACGGACACCATATATTTT. It codes for CASSQRTDTIYF.

Here the CDR3 DNA reads TGTGCCAGCAGCCAAGATAGAGCTGTGCAGTTCTTC. Its translation: CASSQDRAVQFF. The rearrangement links TRBV3-1 (or the pseudogene TRBV3-2) to TRBJ2-1; D remains ambiguous. The CDR3 has 12 residues. V was shortened by 0 bases and J by 12 bases, with 9 bases between the two germline ends. CDR1 LGHDT and CDR2 YNNKEL come from the germline V gene (reference sequence).

The chain employs TRBV27 and TRBJ2-2, with D perhaps matching TRBD1 (7 bases). Trimming stripped 6 bases from V and 9 bases from J, with 14 bases between. Per the germline V gene, CDR1 is MNHEY and CDR2 is SMNVEV (reference sequence). This CDR3 region has 13 residues. The CDR3 sequence: CASRTGGGRELFF. CDR3 nucleotides: TGTGCCAGCAGGACCGGAGGGGGCAGGGAGCTGTTTTTT.

V and J are TRBV28 and TRBJ1-4, with TRBD1 matching over 7 bases. The germline V gene encodes CDR1 MDHEN and CDR2 SYDVKM. This CDR3 is built from 13 residues. V was pared by 7 bases and J by 5 bases, with 4 bases of the junction left unmatched. As DNA, the CDR3 is TGTGCCAGCACATTGGGACAGAATGAAAAACTGTTTTTT. Protein sequence: CASTLGQNEKLFF.

J is TRBJ2-7 and V is TRBV9; D is possibly TRBD1 (5 bases). V dropped 2 bases and J dropped 2 bases, with 14 bases sitting between them. This CDR3 spans 15 amino acids. The germline V gene has CDR1 SGDLS and CDR2 YYNGEE. CDR3 sequence (DNA): TGTGCCAGCAGCGTCGACAGTTCACAGACCTACGAGCAGTACTTC. This encodes CASSVDSSQTYEQYF.

DNA for the CDR3: TGTGCTAGGACTAGCTCCTTTCCAACCCCGCTTAACTACAATGAGCAGTTCTTC. It yields the protein CARTSSFPTPLNYNEQFF. The rearrangement uses TRBV12-5 and TRBJ2-1; 7 positions agree with TRBD2. The CDR3 has 18 residues. V was clipped by 9 bases and J by 3 bases; unmatched bases: 20. The germline gives CDR1 LGHNT, CDR2 FRNRAP.

The chain combines TRBV7-3 with TRBJ2-1, with TRBD2 matching over 7 bases. The ends lost 5 bases at V and 3 bases at J; junction bases unmatched: 10. The CDR3 loop spans 16 amino acids. Looked up from germline, CDR1 is SGHTA and CDR2 is FQGTGA. CDR3 DNA: TGTGCCAGCAGCCCCCCCGGGACTAAAAACTACAATGAGCAGTTCTTC. It specifies CASSPPGTKNYNEQFF.

CDR3 sequence: CASSLDPRTKAKNIQYF. The CDR3 DNA follows: TGTGCCAGCAGCTTAGACCCTCGGACTAAAGCCAAAAACATTCAGTACTTC. The chain joins TRBV7-2 to TRBJ2-4, with D perhaps matching TRBD2 (6 bases). V was shortened by 1 base and J by 0 bases, with 13 bases between the two germline ends. The CDR3 loop spans 17 amino acids. Germline CDR1 reads SGHTA; CDR2 reads FQGNSA.

The gene calls are TRBV5-1 and TRBJ2-3, with a weak D call TRBD2 (6 bases). The CDR3 covers 14 residues. V was shortened by 4 bases and J by 5 bases, with 14 bases between the two germline ends. Germline CDR1 SGHRS, CDR2 YFSETQ. DNA of the CDR3: TGCGCCAGCAGCCCCGGAGGGCCCCGAGATACGCAGTATTTT. Its protein is CASSPGGPRDTQYF.

The chain employs TRBV7-9 and TRBJ1-2, with D unclear. The germline CDR1 and CDR2 sequences are SEHNR and FQNEAQ (reference sequence). With 4 bases removed from V and 4 bases from J, the gap between germline ends came to 10 bases. This CDR3 region has 13 residues. The chain's CDR3 is CASSYDWIYGYTF. CDR3 in DNA: TGTGCCAGCAGCTATGACTGGATCTATGGCTACACCTTC.

The rearrangement uses TRBV28 and TRBJ2-1; TRBD2 aligns across 10 bases. Germline V gene lookup returns CDR1 MDHEN and CDR2 SYDVKM. The CDR3 contains 14 residues. Losses at the gene ends were 4 bases for V and 7 bases for J; bases not matched to a gene: 4. CDR3 sequence: CASSSSGSRNEQFF. The CDR3 DNA reads as TGTGCCAGCAGTTCTAGCGGGAGCCGGAATGAGCAGTTCTTC.

The chain couples TRBV10-3 to TRBJ2-1; 10 bases are a match to TRBD1. V lost 8 bases to trimming and J lost 5 bases; unmatched junction nucleotides: 3. Germline V CDR1 and CDR2: ENHRY, SYGVKD. The CDR3 spans 13 residues. CDR3 loop: CAIRDRGDNEQFF. DNA for the CDR3: TGTGCCATCCGGGACAGGGGTGACAATGAGCAGTTCTTC.

CDR3 DNA: TGCGCCAGCAGCCCGGACCAAGAGACCCAGTACTTC. It codes for CASSPDQETQYF. The chain has TRBV5-1 and TRBJ2-5; D remains ambiguous. The CDR3 runs 12 residues. Germline V gene data show CDR1 as SGHRS and CDR2 as YFSETQ. Trimming took off 4 bases at V and 0 bases at J, with 4 bases between the two ends.

The J gene is TRBJ2-7, the V gene TRBV6-1; 9 nucleotides line up with TRBD2. The ends lost 1 base at V and 0 bases at J; junction bases unmatched: 7. Germline V gene sequence: CDR1 MNHNS, CDR2 SASEGT. The CDR3 covers 17 residues. The DNA for the CDR3 is TGTGCCAGCAGTGAAGTCGCTAGCGGGATCATCTCCTACGAGCAGTACTTC. Its protein is CASSEVASGIISYEQYF.

The J gene is TRBJ2-3, the V gene TRBV5-1; 7 nucleotides agree with TRBD2. This CDR3 region has 14 residues. With 4 bases clipped from V and 5 bases from J, the junction kept 7 bases outside the gene matches. CDR1 is SGHRS and CDR2 is YFSETQ in the germline V gene. The CDR3 DNA reads as TGCGCCAGCAGCCCCAAGTCGGGGGGAGATACGCAGTATTTT. It is translated as CASSPKSGGDTQYF.

The V and J genes are TRBV30 and TRBJ2-6; TRBD2 might be the D (5 bases). Germline CDR1 GTSNPN, CDR2 SVGIG (reference sequence). Trimming took 3 bases from V and 0 from J, leaving 6 bases between them. This CDR3 is built from 14 residues. The CDR3 sequence is CAWSGISGANVLTF. As DNA, the CDR3 is TGTGCCTGGAGCGGGATCTCTGGGGCCAACGTCCTGACTTTC.

The rearrangement joins TRBV5-4 to TRBJ1-3; 7 bases align to TRBD1. Germline assignment: CDR1 SGHNT and CDR2 YYREEE (reference sequence). This CDR3 spans 19 amino acids. V lost 0 bases and J lost 0; bases outside the gene matches: 12. The CDR3 sequence is CASSLGGRQGRFSGNTIYF. The CDR3 DNA follows: TGTGCCAGCAGCTTGGGGGGGAGACAGGGCCGCTTCTCTGGAAACACCATATATTTT.

On this clone: Other DNA sequences in the same sample also yield this CDR3. The chain joins TRBV28 to TRBJ1-2; 10 nucleotides align to TRBD1. CDR1 and CDR2 from the germline V gene are MDHEN and SYDVKM. Unmatched junction bases numbered 5, after V lost 5 bases and J lost 5 bases. This CDR3 has 14 residues. CDR3 sequence (DNA): TGTGCCAGCAGTCCGGGACAGGGGAGGTATGGCTACACCTTC. Protein sequence: CASSPGQGRYGYTF.

The chain combines TRBV9 with TRBJ1-4; D gene unclear. V lost 5 bases, J lost 2 bases, and 22 bases lay in between. CDR1 and CDR2 (germline): SGDLS, YYNGEE. The CDR3 loop spans 18 amino acids. CDR3 bases: TGTGCCAGCAGTATAGAAATTGGGGAGGGTAGGACTAATGAAAAACTGTTTTTT. Translated, it gives CASSIEIGEGRTNEKLFF.

The rearrangement joins TRBV6-6 to TRBJ2-1; TRBD2 matches at 10 bases. Germline V gives CDR1 MNHNY, CDR2 SVGAGI (reference sequence). Trimming cost V 6 bases and J 2 bases; bases outside gene matches: 7. The CDR3 covers 16 residues. The CDR3 region is CASRRSSGGTYNEQFF. In DNA form, the CDR3 reads TGTGCCAGCAGGCGATCTAGCGGGGGAACCTACAATGAGCAGTTCTTC.

This chain uses TRBV7-6 with TRBJ2-3; TRBD2 aligns across 15 bases. V lost 3 bases to trimming and J lost 1 base; unmatched junction nucleotides: 11. Germline V gene data show CDR1 as SGHVS and CDR2 as FNYEAQ. The CDR3 runs to 20 residues. As DNA, the CDR3 is TGTGCCAGCAGCTTTCTCCTTGGACTAGCGGGGGGGCGTGGCACAGATACGCAGTATTTT. Translated: CASSFLLGLAGGRGTDTQYF.

The chain joins TRBV6-5 to TRBJ2-3; 8 bases align to TRBD2. V shed 2 bases and J 5 bases; nucleotides not matched to a gene: 6. The CDR3 extends over 15 amino acids. Germline V gene sequence: CDR1 MNHEY, CDR2 SVGAGI. CDR3 nucleotides: TGTGCCAGCAGTTACCGGCTAGCGGGTCGAGATACGCAGTATTTT. Encoded protein: CASSYRLAGRDTQYF.